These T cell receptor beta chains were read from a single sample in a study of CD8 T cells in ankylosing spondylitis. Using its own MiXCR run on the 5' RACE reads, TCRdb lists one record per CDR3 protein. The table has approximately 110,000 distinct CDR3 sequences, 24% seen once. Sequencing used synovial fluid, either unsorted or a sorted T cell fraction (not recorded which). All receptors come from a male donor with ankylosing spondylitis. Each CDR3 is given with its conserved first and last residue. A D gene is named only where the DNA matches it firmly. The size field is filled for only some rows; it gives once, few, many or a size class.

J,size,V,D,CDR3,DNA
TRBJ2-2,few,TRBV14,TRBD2,CASSHFGLAGFQNTGELFF,TGTGCCAGCAGCCATTTCGGACTAGCGGGATTTCAGAACACCGGGGAGCTGTTTTTT
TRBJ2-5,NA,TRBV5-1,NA,CASSPQWQETQYF,TGCGCCAGCAGCCCACAGTGGCAAGAGACCCAGTACTTC
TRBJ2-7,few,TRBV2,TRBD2,CARDSGTPGGEQYF,TGTGCCAGGGACTCCGGGACCCCGGGGGGCGAGCAGTACTTC
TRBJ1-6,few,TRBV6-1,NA,CASSEAENSPLHF,TGTGCCAGCAGTGAAGCCGAAAATTCACCCCTCCACTTT
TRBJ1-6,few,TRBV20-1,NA,CSARDSGRSYNSPLHF,TGCAGTGCTAGAGATTCTGGGAGGTCTTATAATTCACCCCTCCACTTT
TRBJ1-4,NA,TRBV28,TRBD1,CASSPPGQGLEKLFF,TGTGCCAGCAGCCCTCCGGGACAGGGCCTTGAAAAACTGTTTTTT
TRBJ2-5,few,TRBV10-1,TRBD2,CASSESGSGRETQYF,TGCGCCAGCAGTGAGTCCGGTAGCGGGAGAGAGACCCAGTACTTC
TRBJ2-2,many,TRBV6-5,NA,CASSYGRVVLASGELFF,TGTGCCAGCAGTTACGGCAGAGTTGTTTTGGCCAGCGGGGAGCTGTTTTTT
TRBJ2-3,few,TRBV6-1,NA,CASSSFTDTQYF,TGTGCCAGCAGTTCCTTCACAGATACGCAGTATTTT
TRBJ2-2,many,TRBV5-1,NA,CASRGGTNTGELFF,TGCGCCAGCAGAGGCGGGACGAACACCGGGGAGCTGTTTTTT
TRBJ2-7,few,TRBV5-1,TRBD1,CASSLGDREPNEQYF,TGCGCCAGCAGCTTGGGGGACAGGGAACCTAACGAGCAGTACTTC
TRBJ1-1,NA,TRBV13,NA,CASSFSGRRDGTEAFF,TGTGCCAGCAGCTTTTCGGGACGGAGGGACGGGACTGAAGCTTTCTTT
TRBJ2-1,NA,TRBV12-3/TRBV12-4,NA,CASSWRLAESSYNEQFF,TGTGCCAGCAGTTGGAGATTAGCGGAAAGCTCCTACAATGAGCAGTTCTTC
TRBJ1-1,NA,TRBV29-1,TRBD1,CSVDPGQGFAFF,TGCAGCGTTGATCCGGGACAGGGCTTTGCTTTCTTT
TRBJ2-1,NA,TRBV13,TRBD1,CASSPGTGFRYEQFF,TGTGCCAGCAGCCCCGGGACAGGGTTTCGGTATGAGCAGTTCTTC
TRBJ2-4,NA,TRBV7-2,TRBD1,CASSLAGDRVGNIQYF,TGTGCCAGCAGCTTAGCCGGGGACAGGGTGGGAAACATTCAGTACTTC
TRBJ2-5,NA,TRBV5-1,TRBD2,CASSFPGTRETQYF,TGCGCCAGCAGCTTCCCGGGGACTAGGGAGACCCAGTACTTC
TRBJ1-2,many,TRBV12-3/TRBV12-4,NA,CASRETGTNYGYTF,TGTGCCAGCAGAGAAACAGGGACAAACTATGGCTACACCTTC
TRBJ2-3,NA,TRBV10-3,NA,CAIRTGSMSSTDTQYF,TGTGCCATCAGAACAGGGTCTATGAGTAGTACAGATACGCAGTATTTT
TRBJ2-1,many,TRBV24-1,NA,CATSELKGGGLDEQFF,TGTGCCACCAGTGAGTTGAAGGGTGGGGGTCTGGATGAGCAGTTCTTC
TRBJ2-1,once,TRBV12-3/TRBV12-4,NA,CASSFGVAVYDEQFF,TGTGCCAGCAGTTTTGGGGTAGCAGTGTACGATGAGCAGTTCTTC
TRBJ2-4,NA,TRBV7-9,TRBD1,CASSIQGDIQYF,TGTGCCAGCAGCATACAGGGGGACATTCAGTACTTC
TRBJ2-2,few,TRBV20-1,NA,CSARKVGRPTGELFF,TGCAGTGCTAGAAAGGTGGGACGCCCCACCGGGGAGCTGTTTTTT
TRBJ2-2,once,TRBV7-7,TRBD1,CASGTGLAGELFF,TGTGCCAGCGGGACAGGGCTGGCCGGGGAGCTGTTTTTT
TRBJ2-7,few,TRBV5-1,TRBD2,CASSFPQDSGSSYEQYF,TGCGCCAGCAGCTTCCCTCAGGATAGCGGGAGCTCCTACGAGCAGTACTTC
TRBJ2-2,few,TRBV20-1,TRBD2,CSAKTSGRITGELFF,TGCAGTGCAAAGACTAGCGGGAGGATTACCGGGGAGCTGTTTTTT
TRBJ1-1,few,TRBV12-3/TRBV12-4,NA,CASSLAGHGNTEAFF,TGTGCCAGCAGTTTAGCAGGACACGGGAACACTGAAGCTTTCTTT
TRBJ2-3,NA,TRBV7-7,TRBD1,CASSLTGADTQYF,TGTGCCAGCAGCTTGACAGGGGCAGATACGCAGTATTTT
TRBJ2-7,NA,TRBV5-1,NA,CASSFSTGNEQYF,TGCGCCAGCAGCTTTTCCACGGGGAACGAGCAGTACTTC
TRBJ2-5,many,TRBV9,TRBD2,CASSIGTSEETQYF,TGTGCCAGCAGCATCGGGACTAGCGAGGAGACCCAGTACTTC
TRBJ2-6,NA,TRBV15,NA,CATSSPYRVAGANVLTF,TGTGCCACCAGCAGTCCTTACAGGGTAGCTGGGGCCAACGTCCTGACTTTC